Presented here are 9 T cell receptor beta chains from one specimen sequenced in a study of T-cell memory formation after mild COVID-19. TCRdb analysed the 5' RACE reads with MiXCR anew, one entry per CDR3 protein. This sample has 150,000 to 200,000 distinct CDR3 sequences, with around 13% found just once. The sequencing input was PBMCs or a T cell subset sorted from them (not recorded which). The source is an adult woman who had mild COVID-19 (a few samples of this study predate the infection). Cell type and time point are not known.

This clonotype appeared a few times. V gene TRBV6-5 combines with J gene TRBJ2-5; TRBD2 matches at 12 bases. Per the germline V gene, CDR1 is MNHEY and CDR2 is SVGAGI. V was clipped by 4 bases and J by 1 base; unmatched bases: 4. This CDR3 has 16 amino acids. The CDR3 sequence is CASSSGLAGIQETQYF. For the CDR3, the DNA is TGTGCCAGCAGTTCCGGACTAGCGGGAATCCAAGAGACCCAGTACTTC.

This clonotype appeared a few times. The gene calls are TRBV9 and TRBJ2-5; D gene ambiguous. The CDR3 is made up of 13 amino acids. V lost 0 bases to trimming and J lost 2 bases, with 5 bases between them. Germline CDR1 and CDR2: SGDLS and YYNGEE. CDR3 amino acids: CASSVADQETQYF. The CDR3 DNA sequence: TGTGCCAGCAGCGTAGCCGATCAAGAGACCCAGTACTTC.

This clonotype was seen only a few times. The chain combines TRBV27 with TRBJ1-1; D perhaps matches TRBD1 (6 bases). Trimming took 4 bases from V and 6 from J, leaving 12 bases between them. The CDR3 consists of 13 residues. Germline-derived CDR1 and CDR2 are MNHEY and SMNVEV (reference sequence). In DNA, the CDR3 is TGTGCCAGCAGTTCCCGAAGGACAGCTGAAGCTTTCTTT. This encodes CASSSRRTAEAFF.

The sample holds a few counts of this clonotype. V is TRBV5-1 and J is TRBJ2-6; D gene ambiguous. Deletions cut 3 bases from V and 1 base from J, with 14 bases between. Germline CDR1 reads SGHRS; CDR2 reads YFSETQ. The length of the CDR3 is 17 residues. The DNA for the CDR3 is TGCGCCAGCAGCTACAGTACAATGTGGTCTGGGGCCAACGTCCTGACTTTC. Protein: CASSYSTMWSGANVLTF.

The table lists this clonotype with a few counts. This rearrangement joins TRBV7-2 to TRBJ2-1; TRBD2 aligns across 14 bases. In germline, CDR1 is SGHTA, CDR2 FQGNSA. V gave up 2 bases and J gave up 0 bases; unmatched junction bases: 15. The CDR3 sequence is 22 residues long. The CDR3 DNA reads TGTGCCAGCAGCTTAAGGTCGACTAGCGGGAGGGTCGCCCAAAGCTCCTACAATGAGCAGTTCTTC. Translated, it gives CASSLRSTSGRVAQSSYNEQFF.

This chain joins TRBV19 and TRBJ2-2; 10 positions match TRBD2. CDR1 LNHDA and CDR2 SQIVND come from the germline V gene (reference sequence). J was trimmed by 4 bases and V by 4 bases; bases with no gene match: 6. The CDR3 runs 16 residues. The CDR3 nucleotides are TGTGCCAGTAGTACCCTAGCGGGAGAGTTCACCGGGGAGCTGTTTTTT. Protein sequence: CASSTLAGEFTGELFF.

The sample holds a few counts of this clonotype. The DNA of the CDR3 is TGCGCCAGCAGCCCCCAAGCCAGCTACGAGCAGTACTTC. Amino acid sequence: CASSPQASYEQYF. The chain carries TRBV5-1 and TRBJ2-7, with D uncertain. This CDR3 spans 13 amino acids. The V end lost 4 bases, the J end lost 3 bases, and 11 bases lay between the germline ends. Germline CDR1 is SGHRS and CDR2 is YFSETQ.

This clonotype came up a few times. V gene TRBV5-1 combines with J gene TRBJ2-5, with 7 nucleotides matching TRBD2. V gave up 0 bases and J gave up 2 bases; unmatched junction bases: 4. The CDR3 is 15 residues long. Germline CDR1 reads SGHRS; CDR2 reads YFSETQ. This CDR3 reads CASSLESSGQETQYF. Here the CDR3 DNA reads TGCGCCAGCAGCTTGGAGTCTAGCGGACAAGAGACCCAGTACTTC.

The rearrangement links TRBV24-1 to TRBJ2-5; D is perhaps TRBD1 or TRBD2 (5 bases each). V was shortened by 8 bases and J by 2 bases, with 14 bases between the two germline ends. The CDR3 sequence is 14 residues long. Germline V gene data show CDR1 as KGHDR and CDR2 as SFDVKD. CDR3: CATTRDGYQETQYF. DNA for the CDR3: TGTGCCACCACCCGGGACGGATATCAAGAGACCCAGTACTTC.